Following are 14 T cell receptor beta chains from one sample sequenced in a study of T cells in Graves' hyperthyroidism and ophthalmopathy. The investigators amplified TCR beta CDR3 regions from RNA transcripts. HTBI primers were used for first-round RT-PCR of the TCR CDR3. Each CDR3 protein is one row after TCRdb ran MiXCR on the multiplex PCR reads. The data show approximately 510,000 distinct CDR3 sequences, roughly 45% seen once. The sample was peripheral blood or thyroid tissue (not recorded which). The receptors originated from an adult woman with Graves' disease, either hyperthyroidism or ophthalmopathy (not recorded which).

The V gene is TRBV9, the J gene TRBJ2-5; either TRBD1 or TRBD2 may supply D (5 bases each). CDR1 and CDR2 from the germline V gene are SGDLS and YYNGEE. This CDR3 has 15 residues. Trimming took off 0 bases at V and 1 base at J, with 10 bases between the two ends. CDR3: CASSVGGTIQETQYF. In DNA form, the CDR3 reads TGTGCCAGCAGCGTAGGAGGGACCATCCAAGAGACCCAGTACTTC.

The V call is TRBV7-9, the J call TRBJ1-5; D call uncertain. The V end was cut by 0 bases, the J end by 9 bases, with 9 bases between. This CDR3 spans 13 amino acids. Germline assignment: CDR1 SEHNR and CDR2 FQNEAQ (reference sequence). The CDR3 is CASSLAGSWPQHF. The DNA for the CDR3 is TGTGCCAGCAGCTTAGCAGGGTCGTGGCCCCAGCATTTT. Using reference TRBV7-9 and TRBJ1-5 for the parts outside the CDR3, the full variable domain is DTGVSQNPRHKITKRGQNVTFRCDPISEHNRLYWYRQTLGQGPEFLTYFQNEAQLEKSRLLSDRFSAERPKGSFSTLEIQRTEQGDSAMYLCASSLAGSWPQHFGDGTRLSIL.

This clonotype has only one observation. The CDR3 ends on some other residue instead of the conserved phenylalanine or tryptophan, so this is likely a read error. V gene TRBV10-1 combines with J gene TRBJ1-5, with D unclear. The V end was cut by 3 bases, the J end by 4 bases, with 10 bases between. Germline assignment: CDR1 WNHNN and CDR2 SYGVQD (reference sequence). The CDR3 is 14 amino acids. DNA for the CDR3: TGCGCCAGCAGTGACTCGGCGGGGAATCAGCCCCAGCATTCT. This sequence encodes CASSDSAGNQPQHS.

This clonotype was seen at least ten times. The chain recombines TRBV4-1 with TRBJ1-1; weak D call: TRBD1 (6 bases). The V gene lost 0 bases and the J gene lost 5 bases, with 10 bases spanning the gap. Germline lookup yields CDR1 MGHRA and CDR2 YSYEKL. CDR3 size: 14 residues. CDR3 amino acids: CASSQDTGRTEAFF. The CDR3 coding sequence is TGCGCCAGCAGCCAAGATACAGGGAGGACTGAAGCTTTCTTT.

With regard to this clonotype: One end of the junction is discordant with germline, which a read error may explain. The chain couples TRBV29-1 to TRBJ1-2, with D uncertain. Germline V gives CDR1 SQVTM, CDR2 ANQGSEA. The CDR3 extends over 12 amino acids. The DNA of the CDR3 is TGCAGAGTTGATGACGGAAGCTATGGCTACACCTTC. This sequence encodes CRVDDGSYGYTF. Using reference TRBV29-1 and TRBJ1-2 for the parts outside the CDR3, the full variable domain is SAVISQKPSRDICQRGTSLTIQCQVDSQVTMMFWYRQQPGQSLTLIATANQGSEATYESGFVIDKFPISRPNLTFSTLTVSNMSPEDSSIYLCRVDDGSYGYTFGSGTRLTVV.

The CDR3 DNA follows: TGTGCCAGCACCCGGACTAGCGGGGGAGCCTACGAGCAGTACTTC. Translating gives CASTRTSGGAYEQYF. The gene calls are TRBV7-9 and TRBJ2-7; TRBD2 agrees at 13 bases. Germline trimming cut 7 bases from V and 2 bases from J; bases unmatched to any gene: 5. The CDR3 is made up of 15 amino acids. Germline loops: CDR1 SEHNR, CDR2 FQNEAQ (reference sequence).

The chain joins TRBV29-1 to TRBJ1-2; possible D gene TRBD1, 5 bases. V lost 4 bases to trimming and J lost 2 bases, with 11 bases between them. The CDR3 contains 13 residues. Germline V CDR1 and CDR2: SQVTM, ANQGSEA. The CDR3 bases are TGCAGCGTTGCGTCAGGGAGGAACTATGGCTACACCTTC. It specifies CSVASGRNYGYTF.

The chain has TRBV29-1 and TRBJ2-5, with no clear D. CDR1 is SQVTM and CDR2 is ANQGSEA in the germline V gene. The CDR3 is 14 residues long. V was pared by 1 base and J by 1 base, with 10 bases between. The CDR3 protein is CSVEVGGGQETQYF. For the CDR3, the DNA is TGCAGCGTTGAAGTCGGCGGTGGCCAAGAGACCCAGTACTTC.

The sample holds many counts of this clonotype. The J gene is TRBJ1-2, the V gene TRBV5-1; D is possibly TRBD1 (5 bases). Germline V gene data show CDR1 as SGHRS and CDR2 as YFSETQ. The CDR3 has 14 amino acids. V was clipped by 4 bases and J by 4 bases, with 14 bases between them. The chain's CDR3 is CASSPQGASYGYTF. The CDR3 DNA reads TGCGCCAGCAGCCCCCAGGGAGCCAGCTATGGCTACACCTTC. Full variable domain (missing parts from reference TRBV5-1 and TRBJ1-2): KAGVTQTPRYLIKTRGQQVTLSCSPISGHRSVSWYQQTPGQGLQFLFEYFSETQRNKGNFPGRFSGRQFSNSRSEMNVSTLELGDSALYLCASSPQGASYGYTFGSGTRLTVV.

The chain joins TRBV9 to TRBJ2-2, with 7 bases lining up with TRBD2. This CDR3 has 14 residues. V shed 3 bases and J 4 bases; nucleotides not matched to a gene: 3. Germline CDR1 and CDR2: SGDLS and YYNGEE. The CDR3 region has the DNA TGTGCCAGCAGCGCTAGCGGAACCACCGGGGAGCTGTTTTTT. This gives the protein CASSASGTTGELFF.

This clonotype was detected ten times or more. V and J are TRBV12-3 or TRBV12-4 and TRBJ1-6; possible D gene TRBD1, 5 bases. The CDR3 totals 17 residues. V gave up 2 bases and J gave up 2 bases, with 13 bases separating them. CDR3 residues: CASSLSGRAAYNSPLHF. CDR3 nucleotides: TGTGCCAGCAGTTTATCCGGCAGGGCAGCCTATAATTCACCCCTCCACTTT.

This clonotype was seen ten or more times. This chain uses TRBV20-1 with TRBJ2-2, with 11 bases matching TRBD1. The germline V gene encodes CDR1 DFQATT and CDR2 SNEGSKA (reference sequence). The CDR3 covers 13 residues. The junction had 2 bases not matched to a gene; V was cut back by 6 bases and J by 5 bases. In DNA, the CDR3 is TGCAGTGCGGGGACAGGGGGGACCGGGGAGCTGTTTTTT. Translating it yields CSAGTGGTGELFF.

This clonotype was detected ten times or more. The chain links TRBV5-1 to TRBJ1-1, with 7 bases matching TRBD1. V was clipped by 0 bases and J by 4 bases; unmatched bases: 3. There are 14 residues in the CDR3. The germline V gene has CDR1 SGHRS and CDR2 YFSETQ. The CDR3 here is CASSLGPGGTEAFF. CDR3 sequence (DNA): TGCGCCAGCAGCTTGGGCCCAGGGGGCACTGAAGCTTTCTTT.

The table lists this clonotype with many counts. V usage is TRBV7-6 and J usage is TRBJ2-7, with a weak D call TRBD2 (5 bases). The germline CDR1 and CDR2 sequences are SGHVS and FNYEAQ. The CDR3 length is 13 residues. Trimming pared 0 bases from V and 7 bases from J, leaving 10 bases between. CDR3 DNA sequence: TGTGCCAGCAGCTTAGCCCCGGACTGGGAGCAGTACTTC. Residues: CASSLAPDWEQYF.